Below are 23 T cell receptor beta chains sequenced from a single sample in a study of blood T cell repertoires in COVID-19. Clones were read by immunoSEQ multiplex PCR, and TCRdb kept only the in-frame ones, dropping some. Found here are about 210,000 clones, more than 75% of them singletons; the top ten hold 4.9%. The sequenced material came from peripheral blood. Every receptor here comes from a woman aged 80 or over with acute or convalescent COVID-19.

This rearrangement joins TRBV19 to TRBJ2-1, with a possible D match to TRBD1 (6 bases). The CDR3 has 15 residues. Trimming shortened V by 3 bases and J by 9 bases, and 18 bases separated the two germline ends. Germline-derived CDR1 and CDR2 are LNHDA and SQIVND (reference sequence). CDR3 bases: TGTGCCAGTAGTATCTCCCTGACAGGCCCGGGTGAGCAGTTCTTC. Translation: CASSISLTGPGEQFF.

The rearrangement links TRBV7-2 to TRBJ2-5; D uncertain. Germline V gene sequence: CDR1 SGHTA, CDR2 FQGNSA. The CDR3 is made up of 15 amino acids. V was shortened by 3 bases and J by 3 bases, with 14 bases between the two germline ends. CDR3 loop: CASSFTGSTEETQYF. The DNA of the CDR3 is TGTGCCAGCAGCTTTACCGGGTCAACCGAAGAGACCCAGTACTTC.

This clone was seen a single time. The sample has other DNA sequences that encode this CDR3 too. The CDR3 loop reads CASSLVSGDGYTF. The CDR3 nucleotides are TGCGCCAGCAGCTTGGTTTCAGGGGATGGCTACACCTTC. The V call is TRBV5-1, the J call TRBJ1-2; possible D gene TRBD1, 6 bases. CDR1 is SGHRS and CDR2 is YFSETQ in the germline V gene. With 0 bases removed from V and 6 bases from J, the gap between germline ends came to 9 bases. CDR3 length: 13 amino acids.

This clone turned up a few times. J is TRBJ2-7 and V is TRBV7-8; D remains ambiguous. This CDR3 spans 17 amino acids. Trimming took 2 bases from V and 0 from J, leaving 17 bases between them. Germline V gene data show CDR1 as SGHVS and CDR2 as FQNEAQ. The CDR3 DNA reads as TGTGCCAGCAGCTTACGCTCGGAGCTGATGAGCTCCTACGAGCAGTACTTC. It codes for CASSLRSELMSSYEQYF. Full variable domain (remainder filled in from reference TRBV7-8 and TRBJ2-7): GAGVSQSPRYKVAKRGQDVALRCDPISGHVSLFWYQQALGQGPEFLTYFQNEAQLDKSGLPSDRFFAERPEGSVSTLKIQRTQQEDSAVYLCASSLRSELMSSYEQYFGPGTRLTVT.

This clone has just a few counts. The chain employs TRBV7-9 and TRBJ1-5; no firm D call. This CDR3 region has 13 residues. Between the trimmed V and J ends, which lost 5 bases and 6 bases, there was a span of 11 bases. Looked up from germline, CDR1 is SEHNR and CDR2 is FQNEAQ (reference sequence). DNA for the CDR3: TGTGCCAGCAGCCCTAAGACGGGTCAGCCCCAGCATTTT. Its protein is CASSPKTGQPQHF.

This rearrangement joins TRBV7-8 to TRBJ2-7; 8 bases agree with TRBD1. The CDR3 covers 14 residues. With V trimmed by 6 bases and J by 4 bases, 8 bases remained unmatched. Germline CDR1 and CDR2: SGHVS and FQNEAQ. The CDR3 reads CASSYQGAVYEQYF. CDR3 sequence (DNA): TGTGCCAGCAGTTATCAGGGGGCGGTTTACGAGCAGTACTTC.

The genes are TRBV19 and TRBJ1-1; D gene uncertain. This CDR3 has 11 amino acids. With 6 bases removed from V and 7 bases from J, the gap between germline ends came to 9 bases. The germline gives CDR1 LNHDA, CDR2 SQIVND (reference sequence). The CDR3 nucleotides are TGTGCCAGTAGAGACACACTTGAAGCTTTCTTT. Its translation: CASRDTLEAFF.

The rearrangement uses TRBV20-1 and TRBJ2-7, with TRBD1 as a possible D gene (6 bases). The V gene lost 3 bases and the J gene lost 1 base, with 13 bases spanning the gap. Germline assignment: CDR1 DFQATT and CDR2 SNEGSKA (reference sequence). The CDR3 is 14 residues long. The CDR3, as DNA: TGCAGTGCTAGTGGTACAGGGAAGTCCTACGAGCAGTACTTC. Translated, it gives CSASGTGKSYEQYF.

The rearrangement uses TRBV24-1 and TRBJ1-2; TRBD1 might be the D (5 bases). CDR3 length equals 14 residues. V lost 4 bases, J lost 3 bases, and 11 bases lay in between. The V gene's germline CDR1 is KGHDR and CDR2 SFDVKD. This CDR3 is CATSESGGDYGYTF. Written as DNA, the CDR3 is TGTGCCACCAGTGAGTCGGGGGGGGACTATGGCTACACCTTC.

This clone turned up a few times. The rearrangement joins TRBV5-8 to TRBJ2-7; D might be TRBD1 (5 bases). CDR1 and CDR2 (germline): SGHTS, YDEGEE. Trimming took off 1 base at V and 5 bases at J, with 13 bases between the two ends. This CDR3 is 14 amino acids long. CDR3 bases: TGTGCCAGCAGCTTGCACGCAGGGTTGAACGAGCAGTACTTC. This codes for CASSLHAGLNEQYF.

CDR3 loop: CASSLAGAVNTIYF. The CDR3 bases are TGTGCCAGCAGCTTAGCGGGGGCGGTAAACACCATATATTTT. The V call is TRBV7-9, the J call TRBJ1-3, with D maybe TRBD1 (6 bases). The germline V gene has CDR1 SEHNR and CDR2 FQNEAQ (reference sequence). Trimming removed 0 bases from V and 6 bases from J, with 9 bases in between. The CDR3 extends over 14 amino acids.

The chain uses TRBV7-2 and TRBJ2-7, with 11 bases lining up with TRBD1. This CDR3 has 15 residues. V was clipped by 5 bases and J by 3 bases; unmatched bases: 6. Germline values: CDR1 SGHTA, CDR2 FQGNSA. The CDR3 reads CASSRRGTGGYEQYF. The DNA of the CDR3 is TGTGCCAGCAGCCGCCGAGGGACAGGGGGCTACGAGCAGTACTTC.

This clone is a singleton in its sample. The rearrangement uses TRBV5-4 and TRBJ1-4; TRBD1 aligns across 11 bases. The CDR3 runs to 16 residues. Germline V gene sequence: CDR1 SGHNT, CDR2 YYREEE (reference sequence). V gave up 3 bases and J gave up 7 bases; unmatched junction bases: 8. CDR3 sequence: CASSSGQGAKSEKLFF. The CDR3 DNA reads TGTGCCAGCAGCTCTGGACAGGGGGCAAAAAGTGAAAAACTGTTTTTT.

The rearrangement links TRBV3-1 (or the pseudogene TRBV3-2) to TRBJ2-7; unclear D gene. Germline V gene lookup returns CDR1 LGHDT and CDR2 YNNKEL (reference sequence). The CDR3 contains 14 residues. Deletions cut 3 bases from V and 7 bases from J, with 16 bases between. For the CDR3, the DNA is TGTGCCAGCAGCCAGTCAGACATGACCTTGGAGCAGTACTTC. Its translation is CASSQSDMTLEQYF.

The chain carries TRBV19 and TRBJ2-6; D is undetermined. Trimming removed 5 bases at V and 0 bases at J, with 8 bases between. CDR1 and CDR2 (germline): LNHDA, SQIVND (reference sequence). The CDR3 is 15 residues long. In nucleotides, the CDR3 is TGTGCCAGTAGTGTTGGTAGCTCTGGGGCCAACGTCCTGACTTTC. It codes for CASSVGSSGANVLTF.

This clone turned up a few times. DNA of the CDR3: TGTGCTAGTGGTTTGGTACGGGGGGAGGATAATTCACCCCTCCACTTT. Protein: CASGLVRGEDNSPLHF. This chain uses TRBV12-5 with TRBJ1-6, with D possibly matching TRBD1 (5 bases). The CDR3 is 16 residues long. Germline values: CDR1 LGHNT, CDR2 FRNRAP. Trimming cost V 0 bases and J 5 bases, with 11 bases left between them.

This clone has more than one count but fewer than ten. The rearrangement uses TRBV21-1 and TRBJ2-1; the D call TRBD1 from the table was never checked on the DNA. TRBV21-1 is marked as a pseudogene. The CDR3 contains 17 residues. The CDR3 DNA reads as TGTGCCAGCAGTAACCTTACCGGGACAGGGGGTTGGAATGAGCAGTTCTTC. It codes for CASSNLTGTGGWNEQFF.

This chain connects TRBV10-2 to TRBJ1-1; possibly TRBD1 for D (5 bases). The germline V gene has CDR1 WSHSY and CDR2 SAAADI. The germline V and J ends were trimmed by 6 bases and 1 base, with 9 bases remaining between them. The CDR3 is made up of 13 amino acids. CDR3 DNA sequence: TGCGCCAGCAGCACGACAGAGAACACTGAAGCTTTCTTT. It encodes CASSTTENTEAFF.

This chain connects TRBV30 to TRBJ1-2; a possible D gene is TRBD1 (6 bases). CDR1 GTSNPN and CDR2 SVGIG come from the germline V gene (reference sequence). CDR3 length: 14 residues. With 1 base removed from V and 3 bases from J, the gap between germline ends came to 12 bases. Written as DNA, the CDR3 is TGTGCCTGGAGTGACGGCAGGGGAGACTATGGCTACACCTTC. Its protein product is CAWSDGRGDYGYTF. Full variable domain (missing parts from reference TRBV30 and TRBJ1-2): SQTIHQWPATLVQPVGSPLSLECTVEGTSNPNLYWYRQAAGRGLQLLFYSVGIGQISSEVPQNLSASRPQDRQFILSSKKLLLSDSGFYLCAWSDGRGDYGYTFGSGTRLTVV.

V usage is TRBV19 and J usage is TRBJ2-1; 8 nucleotides line up with TRBD2. The J segment lost 6 bases and the V segment lost 6 bases, leaving 4 bases of the junction unmatched. This CDR3 has 13 residues. CDR1 and CDR2 from the germline V gene are LNHDA and SQIVND (reference sequence). CDR3 region: CASRVGTSNEQFF. The DNA of the CDR3 is TGTGCCAGTAGGGTGGGGACTAGCAATGAGCAGTTCTTC.

This chain connects TRBV5-1 to TRBJ1-2; weak D call: TRBD1 (5 bases). Germline V lookup: CDR1 SGHRS, CDR2 YFSETQ. CDR3 length equals 13 residues. Trimming pared 1 base from V and 5 bases from J, leaving 9 bases between. In nucleotides, the CDR3 is TGCGCCAGCAGCTTGTCCAGGGCTTATGGCTACACCTTC. It translates to CASSLSRAYGYTF.

The V call is TRBV28, the J call TRBJ2-4; tentative D call: TRBD2 (5 bases). The CDR3 consists of 15 residues. Trimming pared 0 bases from V and 5 bases from J, leaving 11 bases between. Germline CDR1 is MDHEN and CDR2 is SYDVKM. CDR3 nucleotides: TGTGCCAGCAGTTTATGGGGCCTGGGAGAAAACATTCAGTACTTC. Protein product: CASSLWGLGENIQYF.

This clone was counted between two and nine times. J is TRBJ2-3 and V is TRBV29-1, with D possibly being TRBD2 (5 bases). This CDR3 spans 12 amino acids. Germline V gene lookup returns CDR1 SQVTM and CDR2 ANQGSEA. CDR3 nucleotide sequence: TGCACCGTCCGGGGTAGCACAGATACGCAGTATTTT. Protein: CTVRGSTDTQYF.